This entry lists 30 T cell receptor beta chains sequenced from one sample in a study of cytotoxic CD8 clonotypes in ibrutinib-treated CLL. Generated by immunoSEQ multiplex PCR, the TCRdb table keeps only in-frame clones and is missing some. This sample has 200,000 to 250,000 clones, with roughly 77% found just once. Sequenced material: PBMCs, taken after 12 months of ibrutinib treatment. All receptors derive from a human donor with chronic lymphocytic leukemia.

The chain has TRBV5-4 and TRBJ1-5, with 8 bases lining up with TRBD1. V lost 1 base and J lost 2; bases outside the gene matches: 8. The CDR3 consists of 17 residues. The V gene's germline CDR1 is SGHNT and CDR2 YYREEE (reference sequence). This chain's CDR3 is CASSLTTGVWRNQPQHF. The DNA for the CDR3 is TGTGCCAGCAGCTTGACGACAGGGGTTTGGCGCAATCAGCCCCAGCATTTT.

The chain combines TRBV29-1 with TRBJ1-1; 8 bases fit TRBD1. With 4 bases clipped from V and 1 base from J, the junction kept 11 bases outside the gene matches. The CDR3 contains 16 residues. Germline V gene data show CDR1 as SQVTM and CDR2 as ANQGSEA. The CDR3: CSVGSRTGSKNTEAFF. The CDR3, as DNA: TGCAGCGTTGGAAGTCGGACAGGGTCTAAGAACACTGAAGCTTTCTTT.

The CDR3 sequence is CASNLGGTPGPPQHF. DNA for the CDR3: TGTGCCAGCAACCTTGGGGGGACACCCGGACCGCCCCAGCATTTT. The chain carries TRBV2 and TRBJ1-5, with TRBD1 as a possible D gene (6 bases). Per the germline V gene, CDR1 is SNHLY and CDR2 is FYNNEI. The CDR3 spans 15 residues. The germline V and J ends were trimmed by 7 bases and 9 bases, with 22 bases remaining between them.

The chain links TRBV6-1 to TRBJ2-1; D ambiguous. The CDR3 spans 12 residues. Germline V gives CDR1 MNHNS, CDR2 SASEGT. V lost 6 bases to trimming and J lost 7 bases, with 10 bases between them. The CDR3 sequence: CASRRFGNEQFF. DNA of the CDR3: TGTGCCAGCAGACGATTCGGGAATGAGCAGTTCTTC.

The V gene is TRBV2, the J gene TRBJ2-7, with a tentative D call TRBD2 (6 bases). Trimming pared 4 bases from V and 0 bases from J, leaving 13 bases between. CDR1 and CDR2 from the germline V gene are SNHLY and FYNNEI. The CDR3 has 15 residues. CDR3 amino acids: CASSGRGFGSYEQYF. The CDR3 nucleotides read TGTGCCAGCAGTGGGAGGGGATTTGGCTCCTACGAGCAGTACTTC. Based on the CDR3 plus reference TRBV2 and TRBJ2-7, the full variable domain is EPEVTQTPSHQVTQMGQEVILRCVPISNHLYFYWYRQILGQKVEFLVSFYNNEISEKSEIFDDQFSVERPDGSNFTLKIRSTKLEDSAMYFCASSGRGFGSYEQYFGPGTRLTVT.

The gene calls are TRBV19 and TRBJ1-1; 8 positions agree with TRBD1. The ends lost 6 bases at V and 5 bases at J; junction bases unmatched: 17. CDR3 length: 17 amino acids. CDR1 is LNHDA and CDR2 is SQIVND in the germline V gene (reference sequence). DNA for the CDR3: TGTGCCAGTAGCCAACGACGGGGGACAGGTTGGGGTACTGAAGCTTTCTTT. Residues: CASSQRRGTGWGTEAFF.

The J gene is TRBJ2-3, the V gene TRBV7-3, with 8 bases lining up with TRBD2. With V trimmed by 2 bases and J by 5 bases, 3 bases remained unmatched. The CDR3 sequence is 14 residues long. Per germline, CDR1 SGHTA and CDR2 FQGTGA. The CDR3 DNA reads as TGTGCCAGCAGCTTACCGGGAGGGTTAGATACGCAGTATTTT. This codes for CASSLPGGLDTQYF.

The chain carries TRBV2 and TRBJ2-3; D is undetermined. With 6 bases removed from V and 1 base from J, the gap between germline ends came to 20 bases. The germline V gene has CDR1 SNHLY and CDR2 FYNNEI. This CDR3 region has 17 residues. The CDR3 DNA reads TGTGCCAGCAGCCCGCCCCACAGACAAGTTGGCACAGATACGCAGTATTTT. As protein: CASSPPHRQVGTDTQYF. Filled out from reference TRBV2 and TRBJ2-3, the complete variable domain reads EPEVTQTPSHQVTQMGQEVILRCVPISNHLYFYWYRQILGQKVEFLVSFYNNEISEKSEIFDDQFSVERPDGSNFTLKIRSTKLEDSAMYFCASSPPHRQVGTDTQYFGPGTRLTVL.

In DNA, the CDR3 is TGTGCCAGCAGTTACTCGAAGGTGAACACCGGGGAGCTGTTTTTT. This translates into CASSYSKVNTGELFF. The rearrangement uses TRBV6-5 and TRBJ2-2; D call uncertain. With 0 bases removed from V and 1 base from J, the gap between germline ends came to 6 bases. Germline loops: CDR1 MNHEY, CDR2 SVGAGI. The CDR3 spans 15 residues.

The chain couples TRBV30 to TRBJ2-5; D remains unclear. Germline CDR1 is GTSNPN and CDR2 is SVGIG (reference sequence). Trimming left V 5 bases short and J 5 bases short, with 12 bases between. This CDR3 is 12 amino acids long. CDR3 region: CAWRRVPETQYF. Written as DNA, the CDR3 is TGTGCCTGGCGAAGGGTTCCCGAGACCCAGTACTTC.

The V gene is TRBV30, the J gene TRBJ2-1; the match to TRBD2 covers 7 bases. The CDR3 consists of 20 residues. V was clipped by 3 bases and J by 8 bases; unmatched bases: 28. Germline assignment: CDR1 GTSNPN and CDR2 SVGIG (reference sequence). The CDR3 sequence is CAWRAGGRAFMSSSLHEQFF. In nucleotides, the CDR3 is TGTGCCTGGAGGGCAGGTGGGAGGGCCTTCATGAGCAGTTCCCTTCATGAGCAGTTCTTC.

CDR3 region: CASSIYPGEHEKLFF. The CDR3, as DNA: TGTGCCAGTAGTATCTATCCAGGGGAGCACGAAAAACTGTTTTTT. The J gene is TRBJ1-4, the V gene TRBV19, with a possible D match to TRBD1 (6 bases). V was pared by 3 bases and J by 8 bases, with 16 bases between. The CDR3 sequence is 15 residues long. Per the germline V gene, CDR1 is LNHDA and CDR2 is SQIVND (reference sequence). The whole variable domain, filled in from reference TRBV19 and TRBJ1-4, reads DGGITQSPKYLFRKEGQNVTLSCEQNLNHDAMYWYRQDPGQGLRLIYYSQIVNDFQKGDIAEGYSVSREKKESFPLTVTSAQKNPTAFYLCASSIYPGEHEKLFFGSGTQLSVL.

The chain couples TRBV2 to TRBJ1-1; D is perhaps TRBD1 (5 bases). Germline V gene data show CDR1 as SNHLY and CDR2 as FYNNEI. Trimming removed 8 bases from V and 2 bases from J, with 15 bases in between. The CDR3 covers 14 residues. CDR3 amino acids: CASLRALINTEAFF. The DNA of the CDR3 is TGTGCCAGCCTCAGGGCCTTGATAAACACTGAAGCTTTCTTT.

V is TRBV28 and J is TRBJ1-4; TRBD1 aligns across 7 bases. The CDR3 extends over 14 amino acids. Trimming removed 8 bases from V and 6 bases from J; junction bases left unmatched: 9. Germline values: CDR1 MDHEN, CDR2 SYDVKM. CDR3 DNA: TGTGCCAGCCGACAACAGGGGTGGGATGAAAAACTGTTTTTT. The encoded protein is CASRQQGWDEKLFF.

The V and J genes are TRBV5-1 and TRBJ1-6, with unresolved D. The germline V gene encodes CDR1 SGHRS and CDR2 YFSETQ. The CDR3 covers 15 residues. The germline V and J ends were trimmed by 1 base and 5 bases, with 10 bases remaining between them. This chain's CDR3 is CASSLSYRNNSPLHF. Written as DNA, the CDR3 is TGCGCCAGCAGCTTGTCATACAGAAATAATTCACCCCTCCACTTT. Variable domain in full (rest from reference TRBV5-1 and TRBJ1-6): KAGVTQTPRYLIKTRGQQVTLSCSPISGHRSVSWYQQTPGQGLQFLFEYFSETQRNKGNFPGRFSGRQFSNSRSEMNVSTLELGDSALYLCASSLSYRNNSPLHFGNGTRLTVT.

This clone was seen a few times. The chain combines TRBV19 with TRBJ1-4; D gene ambiguous. Germline loops: CDR1 LNHDA, CDR2 SQIVND (reference sequence). Trimming took 0 bases from V and 0 from J, leaving 11 bases between them. The CDR3 is 17 residues long. DNA for the CDR3: TGTGCCAGTAGTATAGATTACTCACTGGCAACTAATGAAAAACTGTTTTTT. Its protein product is CASSIDYSLATNEKLFF.

The chain employs TRBV28 and TRBJ1-2, with D unresolved. From germline, CDR1 is MDHEN and CDR2 SYDVKM. The V end was cut by 6 bases, the J end by 7 bases, with 9 bases between. The CDR3 is 11 amino acids. The DNA of the CDR3 is TGTGCCAGCAGCCAGACGGGTGGCTACACCTTC. Translating gives CASSQTGGYTF.

There are a few counts of this clone. The chain has TRBV30 and TRBJ1-1; D is unresolved. The CDR3 has 10 amino acids. CDR1 is GTSNPN and CDR2 is SVGIG in the germline V gene (reference sequence). The V gene lost 0 bases and the J gene lost 11 bases, with 7 bases spanning the gap. DNA of the CDR3: TGTGCCTGGAGTGTAGAACGCGCTTTCTTT. Translated: CAWSVERAFF.

The chain is built from TRBV2 and TRBJ2-3; 10 bases match TRBD2. The ends lost 6 bases at V and 1 base at J; junction bases unmatched: 1. The CDR3 covers 14 residues. CDR1 and CDR2 (germline): SNHLY, FYNNEI. CDR3 DNA sequence: TGTGCCAGCAGAGGGACTAGCGGCACAGATACGCAGTATTTT. This gives the protein CASRGTSGTDTQYF.

The rearrangement joins TRBV4-3 to TRBJ2-7, with 7 bases matching TRBD2. V lost 0 bases to trimming and J lost 7 bases; unmatched junction nucleotides: 15. Germline CDR1 LGHNA, CDR2 YSLEER. The CDR3 is 17 amino acids. Here the CDR3 DNA reads TGCGCCAGCAGCCAAGATTTTGGCGGGAGTCGTTGGCGGGAGCAGTACTTC. It specifies CASSQDFGGSRWREQYF.

This chain uses TRBV28 with TRBJ2-7; no clear D. This CDR3 comprises 13 residues. Trimming removed 5 bases at V and 5 bases at J, with 13 bases between. Germline values: CDR1 MDHEN, CDR2 SYDVKM. CDR3 sequence reads: CASSIPIGDEQYF. CDR3 bases: TGTGCCAGCAGTATACCCATAGGTGACGAGCAGTACTTC.

This clone was seen more than once but under ten times. V and J are TRBV7-9 and TRBJ2-3; 12 bases agree with TRBD1. Per the germline V gene, CDR1 is SEHNR and CDR2 is FQNEAQ (reference sequence). V dropped 5 bases and J dropped 6; count of bases not matched to a gene: 9. This CDR3 spans 16 amino acids. For the CDR3, the DNA is TGTGCCAGCAGCCCCAGGTGGGACAGGGGGCTGGATACGCAGTATTTT. Translating it yields CASSPRWDRGLDTQYF.

This clone has a handful of counts. V usage is TRBV13 and J usage is TRBJ2-1, with D possibly TRBD2 on 5 matching bases. The germline V gene encodes CDR1 PRHDT and CDR2 FYEKMQ (reference sequence). V was pared by 3 bases and J by 1 base, with 13 bases between. This CDR3 has 16 amino acids. CDR3 sequence reads: CASSFSLGRSYNEQFF. As DNA, the CDR3 is TGTGCCAGCAGCTTTTCCCTGGGGAGATCCTACAATGAGCAGTTCTTC.

The chain joins TRBV27 to TRBJ1-6; 8 nucleotides match TRBD1. The CDR3 consists of 15 residues. The germline V gene has CDR1 MNHEY and CDR2 SMNVEV (reference sequence). Germline trimming cut 6 bases from V and 4 bases from J; bases unmatched to any gene: 5. The CDR3 DNA sequence: TGTGCCAGCAGGGGGACAGGCTTATATAATTCACCCCTCCACTTT. Translating it yields CASRGTGLYNSPLHF.

The chain is built from TRBV2 and TRBJ2-7; 8 bases match TRBD1. V shed 5 bases, J shed 3 bases, and the junction held 9 bases outside the gene matches. The CDR3 totals 15 residues. Germline V lookup: CDR1 SNHLY, CDR2 FYNNEI. The CDR3 DNA reads as TGTGCCAGCAGTCCTAGGGGGACAGGATTCTACGAGCAGTACTTC. Its translation: CASSPRGTGFYEQYF.

The chain joins TRBV6-5 to TRBJ1-2; D perhaps matches TRBD1 (6 bases). Trimming took 6 bases from V and 0 from J, leaving 14 bases between them. The CDR3 totals 15 residues. Germline CDR1 is MNHEY and CDR2 is SVGAGI. The CDR3: CASRSQGLANYGYTF. CDR3 DNA sequence: TGTGCCAGCAGGAGCCAGGGGTTAGCTAACTATGGCTACACCTTC.

The chain uses TRBV30 and TRBJ2-3; 7 nucleotides match TRBD2. The CDR3 is 16 residues long. Germline values: CDR1 GTSNPN, CDR2 SVGIG (reference sequence). Germline trimming cut 0 bases from V and 7 bases from J; bases unmatched to any gene: 13. The CDR3 DNA sequence: TGTGCCTGGAGTGTGGCAGGGATAAGCGGGATAAATACGCAGTATTTT. This translates into CAWSVAGISGINTQYF.

This chain connects TRBV4-1 to TRBJ2-3; 9 bases are shared with TRBD2. The germline V gene has CDR1 MGHRA and CDR2 YSYEKL. The CDR3 extends over 14 amino acids. V shed 4 bases and J 3 bases; nucleotides not matched to a gene: 2. CDR3 bases: TGCGCCAGCAGCCTTAGCGGGAGAACAGATACGCAGTATTTT. Translated, it gives CASSLSGRTDTQYF.

V gene TRBV27 combines with J gene TRBJ2-1; TRBD1 aligns across 7 bases. The V gene end was trimmed by 4 bases and the J gene end by 9 bases; junction bases not matched to a gene: 9. Germline assignment: CDR1 MNHEY and CDR2 SMNVEV (reference sequence). The CDR3 is made up of 14 amino acids. CDR3 sequence reads: CASSSATGLGEQFF. The CDR3 DNA follows: TGTGCCAGCAGTTCCGCGACAGGGTTAGGTGAGCAGTTCTTC.

The sample holds many counts of this clone. Distinct nucleotide sequences in the sample also encode this CDR3. V usage is TRBV30 and J usage is TRBJ1-6, with no clear D. This CDR3 comprises 12 residues. The V gene's germline CDR1 is GTSNPN and CDR2 SVGIG (reference sequence). With 5 bases removed from V and 7 bases from J, the gap between germline ends came to 9 bases. DNA for the CDR3: TGTGCCTGGTCGAACCCGAATTCACCCCTCCACTTT. Translating gives CAWSNPNSPLHF.